The source of this T cell receptor beta chain is a study of metastatic and nonmetastatic thyroid tumors. MiXCR was used by TCRdb to re-call the PCR reads. The sample consists of 19,000 or so clones, about a quarter of them appearing once. Germline lookup yields CDR1 SGHAT and CDR2 FQNNGV. This CDR3 is built from 14 residues. The ends lost 1 base at V and 5 bases at J; junction bases unmatched: 2. This clone occurred many times. Thyroid surgery had not been preceded by any treatment in any patient. The specimen sequenced was blood. V and J are TRBV11-2 and TRBJ2-5; 9 nucleotides align to TRBD2. This TCR was sampled from a female donor with papillary thyroid cancer or a benign thyroid nodule (not recorded which). Some clones in this sample may be carry-over from other donors' samples. The CDR3 DNA is TGTGCCAGCAGCTTAGCTGGACTAGCGGAGACCCAGTACTTC. The encoded protein is CASSLAGLAETQYF. Based on the CDR3 plus reference TRBV11-2 and TRBJ2-5, the full variable domain is EAGVAQSPRYKIIEKRQSVAFWCNPISGHATLYWYQQILGQGPKLLIQFQNNGVVDDSQLPKDRFSAERLKGVDSTLKIQPAKLEDSAVYLCASSLAGLAETQYFGPGTRLLVL.